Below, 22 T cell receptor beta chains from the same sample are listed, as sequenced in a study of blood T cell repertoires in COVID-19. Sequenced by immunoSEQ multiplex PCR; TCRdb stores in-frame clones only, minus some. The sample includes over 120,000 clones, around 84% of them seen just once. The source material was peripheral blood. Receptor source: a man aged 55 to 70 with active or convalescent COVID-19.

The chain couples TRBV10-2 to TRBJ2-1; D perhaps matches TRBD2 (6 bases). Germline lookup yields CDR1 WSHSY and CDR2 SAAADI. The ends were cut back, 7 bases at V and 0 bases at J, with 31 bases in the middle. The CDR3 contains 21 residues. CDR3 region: CASTFGGWRGPAESSYNEQFF. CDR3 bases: TGCGCCAGCACCTTCGGTGGGTGGCGGGGCCCTGCCGAAAGCTCCTACAATGAGCAGTTCTTC.

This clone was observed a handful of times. The CDR3, as DNA: TGTGCCAGCAGCCCCTCTAGCGGGGCTAGCACAGATACGCAGTATTTT. It encodes CASSPSSGASTDTQYF. The chain links TRBV7-9 to TRBJ2-3, with 9 nucleotides matching TRBD2. CDR1 is SEHNR, CDR2 FQNEAQ, per germline (reference sequence). The trim removed 5 bases at V and 0 bases at J, leaving 6 bases unmatched. The CDR3 is 16 amino acids.

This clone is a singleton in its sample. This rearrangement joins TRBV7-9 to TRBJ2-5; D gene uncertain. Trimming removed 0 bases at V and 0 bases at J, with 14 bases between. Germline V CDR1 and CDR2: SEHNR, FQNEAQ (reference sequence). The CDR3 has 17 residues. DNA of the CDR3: TGTGCCAGCAGCTTAGCGGTCCGACCCGGGTACCAAGAGACCCAGTACTTC. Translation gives CASSLAVRPGYQETQYF.

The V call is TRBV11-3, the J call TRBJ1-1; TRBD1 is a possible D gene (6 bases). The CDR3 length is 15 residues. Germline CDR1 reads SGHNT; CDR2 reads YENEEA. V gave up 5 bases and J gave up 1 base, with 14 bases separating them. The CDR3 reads CASSPGTPRNTEAFF. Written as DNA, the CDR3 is TGTGCCAGCAGCCCAGGGACACCTAGGAACACTGAAGCTTTCTTT.

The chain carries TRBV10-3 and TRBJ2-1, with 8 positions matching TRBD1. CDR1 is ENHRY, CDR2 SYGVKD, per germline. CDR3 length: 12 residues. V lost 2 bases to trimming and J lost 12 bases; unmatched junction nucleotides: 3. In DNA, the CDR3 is TGTGCCATCAGTGAGCGCGACAGGGGGCAGTTCTTC. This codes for CAISERDRGQFF.

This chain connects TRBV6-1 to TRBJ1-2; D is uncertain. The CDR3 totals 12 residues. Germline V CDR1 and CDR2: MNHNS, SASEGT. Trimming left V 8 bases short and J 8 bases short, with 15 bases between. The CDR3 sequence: CASFDGVKGYTF. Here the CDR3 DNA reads TGTGCCAGCTTCGACGGGGTAAAAGGCTACACCTTC.

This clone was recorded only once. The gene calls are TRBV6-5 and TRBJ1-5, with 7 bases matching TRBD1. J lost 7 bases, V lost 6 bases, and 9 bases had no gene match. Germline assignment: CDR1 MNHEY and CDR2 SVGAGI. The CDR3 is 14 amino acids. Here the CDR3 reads CASSQQGSEQPQHF. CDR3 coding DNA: TGTGCCAGCAGCCAACAGGGGTCGGAGCAGCCCCAGCATTTT.

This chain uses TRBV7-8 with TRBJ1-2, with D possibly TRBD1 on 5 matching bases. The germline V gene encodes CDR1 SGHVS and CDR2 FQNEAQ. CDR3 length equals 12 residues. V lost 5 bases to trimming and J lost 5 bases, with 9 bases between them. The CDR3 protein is CASSQQAYGYTF. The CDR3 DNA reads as TGTGCCAGCAGCCAACAGGCGTATGGCTACACCTTC.

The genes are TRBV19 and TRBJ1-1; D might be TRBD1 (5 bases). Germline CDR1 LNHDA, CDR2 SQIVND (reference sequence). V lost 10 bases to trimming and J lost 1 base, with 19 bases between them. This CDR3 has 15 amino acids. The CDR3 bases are TGTGCCACACGTCCCCCAGGGCGGACGAACACTGAAGCTTTCTTT. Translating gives CATRPPGRTNTEAFF.

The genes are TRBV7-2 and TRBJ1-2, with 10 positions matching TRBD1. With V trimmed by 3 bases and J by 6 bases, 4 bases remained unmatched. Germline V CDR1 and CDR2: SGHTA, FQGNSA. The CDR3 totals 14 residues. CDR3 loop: CASSFRQGANGYTF. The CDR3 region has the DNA TGTGCCAGCAGCTTCCGACAGGGGGCTAATGGCTACACCTTC. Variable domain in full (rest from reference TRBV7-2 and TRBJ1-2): GAGVSQSPSNKVTEKGKDVELRCDPISGHTALYWYRQSLGQGLEFLIYFQGNSAPDKSGLPSDRFSAERTGGSVSTLTIQRTQQEDSAVYLCASSFRQGANGYTFGSGTRLTVV.

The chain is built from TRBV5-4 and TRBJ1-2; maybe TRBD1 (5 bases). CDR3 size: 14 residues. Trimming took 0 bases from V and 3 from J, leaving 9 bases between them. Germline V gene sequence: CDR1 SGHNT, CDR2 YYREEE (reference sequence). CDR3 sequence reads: CASSLGGADYGYTF. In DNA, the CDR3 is TGTGCCAGCAGCTTGGGGGGCGCGGACTATGGCTACACCTTC.

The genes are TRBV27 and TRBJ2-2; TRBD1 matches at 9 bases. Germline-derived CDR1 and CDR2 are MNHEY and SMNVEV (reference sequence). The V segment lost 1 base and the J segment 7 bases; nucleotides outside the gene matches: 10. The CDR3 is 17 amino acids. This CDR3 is CASSLFTGQGESGELFF. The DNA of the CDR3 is TGTGCCAGCAGTTTATTCACGGGACAGGGAGAGAGCGGGGAGCTGTTTTTT.

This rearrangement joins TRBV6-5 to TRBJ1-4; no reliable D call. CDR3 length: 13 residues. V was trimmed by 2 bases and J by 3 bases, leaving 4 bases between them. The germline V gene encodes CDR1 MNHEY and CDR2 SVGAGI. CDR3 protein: CASSYEPNEKLFF. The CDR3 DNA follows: TGTGCCAGCAGTTACGAGCCTAATGAAAAACTGTTTTTT.

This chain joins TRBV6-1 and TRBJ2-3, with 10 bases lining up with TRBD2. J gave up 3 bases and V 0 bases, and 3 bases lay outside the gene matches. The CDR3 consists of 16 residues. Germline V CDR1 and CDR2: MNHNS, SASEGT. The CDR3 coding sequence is TGTGCCAGCAGTGAAGCGTTAGCGGGAGGTACAGATACGCAGTATTTT. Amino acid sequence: CASSEALAGGTDTQYF.

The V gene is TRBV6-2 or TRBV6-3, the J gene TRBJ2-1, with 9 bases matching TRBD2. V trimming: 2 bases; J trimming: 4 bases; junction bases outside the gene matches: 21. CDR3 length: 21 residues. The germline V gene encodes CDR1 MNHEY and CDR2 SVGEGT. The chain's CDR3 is CASSYPSPRGRAPIFYNEQFF. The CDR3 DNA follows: TGTGCCAGCAGTTACCCATCCCCCCGCGGGAGGGCACCAATTTTTTACAATGAGCAGTTCTTC.

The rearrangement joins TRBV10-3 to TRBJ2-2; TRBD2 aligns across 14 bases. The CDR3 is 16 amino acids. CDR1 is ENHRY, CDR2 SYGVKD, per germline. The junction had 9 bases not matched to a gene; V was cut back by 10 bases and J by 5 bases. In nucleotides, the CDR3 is TGTGCCACCGGGGGACTAGCGGGGGTATTAACCGGGGAGCTGTTTTTT. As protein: CATGGLAGVLTGELFF.

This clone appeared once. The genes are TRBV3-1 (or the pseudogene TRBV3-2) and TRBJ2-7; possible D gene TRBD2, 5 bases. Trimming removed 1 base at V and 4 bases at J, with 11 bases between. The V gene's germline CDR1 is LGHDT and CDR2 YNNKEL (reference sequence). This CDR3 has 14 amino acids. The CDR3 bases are TGTGCCAGCAGCCAAGGGGAGACGCGGTACGAGCAGTACTTC. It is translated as CASSQGETRYEQYF.

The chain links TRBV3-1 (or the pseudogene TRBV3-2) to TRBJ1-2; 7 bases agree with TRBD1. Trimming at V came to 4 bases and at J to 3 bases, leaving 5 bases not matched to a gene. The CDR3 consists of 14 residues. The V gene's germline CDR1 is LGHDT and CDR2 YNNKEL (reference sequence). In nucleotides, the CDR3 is TGTGCCAGCAGCCTCGGACAGGATTACTATGGCTACACCTTC. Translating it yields CASSLGQDYYGYTF.

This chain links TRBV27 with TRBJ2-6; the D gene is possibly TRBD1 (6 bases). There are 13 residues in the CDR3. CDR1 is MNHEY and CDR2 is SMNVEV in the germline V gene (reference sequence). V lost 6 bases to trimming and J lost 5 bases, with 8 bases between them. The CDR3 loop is CASSTGRANVLTF. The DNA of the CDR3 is TGTGCCAGCAGCACAGGGAGGGCCAACGTCCTGACTTTC.

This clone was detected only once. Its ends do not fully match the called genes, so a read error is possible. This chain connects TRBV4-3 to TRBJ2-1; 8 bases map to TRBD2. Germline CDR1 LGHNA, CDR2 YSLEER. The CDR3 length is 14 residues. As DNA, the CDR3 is TGCGCCAGCAGCCAAGACGTAGGGACTAGTTTTGAGGTCTTC. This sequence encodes CASSQDVGTSFEVF.

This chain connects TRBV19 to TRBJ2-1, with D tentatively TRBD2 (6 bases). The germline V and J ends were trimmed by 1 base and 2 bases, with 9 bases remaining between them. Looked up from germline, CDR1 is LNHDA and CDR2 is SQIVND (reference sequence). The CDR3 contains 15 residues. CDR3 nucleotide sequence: TGTGCCAGTAGTATAGTACCGGGAGCCTACAATGAGCAGTTCTTC. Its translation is CASSIVPGAYNEQFF.

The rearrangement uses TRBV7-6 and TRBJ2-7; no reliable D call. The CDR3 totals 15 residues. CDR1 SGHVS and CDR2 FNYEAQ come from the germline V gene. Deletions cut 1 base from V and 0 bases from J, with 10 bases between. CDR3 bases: TGTGCCAGCAGCTTAGAGGCGGTAGGCTCCTACGAGCAGTACGTC. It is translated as CASSLEAVGSYEQYV.